The clone carrying this TCR beta chain was seen repeatedly, ten times or more. Its antigen is undetermined. This sample was included in a study of blood T cells in healthy people across ages. Study-wide results and limits: Diversity of TCR beta correlated strongly with naive T cell percentage. In the absence of known donor CMV status, changes in expanded clonotypes were possibly confounded.

V lost 7 bases to trimming and J lost 2 bases; unmatched junction nucleotides: 7. The CDR3 consists of 13 residues. From germline, CDR1 is SQVTM and CDR2 ANQGSEA. Using a J-beta primer mix together with a sample-barcoded 5' primer, a second PCR was run for roughly 7 to 11 cycles. Tagging of each cDNA molecule was performed by a template-switch adaptor with 12 random nucleotides. TCRdb re-derived calls from the 5' RACE reads in MiXCR, one entry per CDR3 protein. The sample contains 650,000 to 950,000 distinct CDR3 sequences, around two fifths of which appear only once. The sample taken for sequencing was blood. This chain links TRBV29-1 with TRBJ2-7; 8 nucleotides align to TRBD2. The clonotype comes from a man in his sixties in good health. For the CDR3, the DNA is TGCAGCGCCGTTAGCGGGGTAACCTACGAGCAGTACTTC. It specifies CSAVSGVTYEQYF.